This T cell receptor beta chain derives from a study of blood T cell repertoires in COVID-19. Across the whole study: Material from acute and convalescent COVID-19 was sourced from the United States, Italy and Spain.

The germline gives CDR1 MDHEN, CDR2 SYDVKM. V was pared by 2 bases and J by 11 bases, with 12 bases between. The CDR3 is made up of 12 amino acids. Recruitment covered about two dozen US areas and drew participants whose ages spanned roughly 18 to 90 years. Researchers sorted participants into cohorts using their self-reported clinical history. Original processing notes: Amplification from reference gene primers served as the basis for estimated nucleated cell counts. The protocol was immunoSEQ multiplex PCR, while the TCRdb copy is restricted to in-frame clones and leaves out a portion. Clonal size and the V and J genes are those of that table, whereas D and trimming came from the DNA. Among 350,000 or so clones, around 85% were seen once, and the ten largest hold approximately 4.4%.

The V gene is TRBV28, the J gene TRBJ1-1; no firm D call. The TCR sequence derives from a woman in her thirties or forties with acute COVID-19. The material sequenced was PBMCs or T cells enriched from blood (not recorded which). CDR3 sequence (DNA): TGTGCCAGCAGTTTAAGGACTACGGGGGCTTTCTTT. Translation gives CASSLRTTGAFF. The full variable domain, its missing parts supplied by reference TRBV28 and TRBJ1-1, is DVKVTQSSRYLVKRTGEKVFLECVQDMDHENMFWYRQDPGLGLRLIYFSYDVKMKEKGDIPEGYSVSREKKERFSLILESASTNQTSMYLCASSLRTTGAFFGQGTRLTVV.